This TCR beta chain was identified during a study of CD4 T cells in relation to SARS-CoV-2 and coronaviruses. Study results and limitations: Memory recall responses, not primary responses primed in culture, are what the assay detects.

CEF-cultured naive and memory CD4+ T cell DNA got survey-level sequencing. TCRdb keeps only in-frame clones here, not all; method: immunoSEQ multiplex PCR. Seen here are tens of thousands of clones, 77% observed once, and the top ten hold approximately 2.8%. More than 7.5 x 10^4 naive or memory CD4+ cells were cultured with CEF peptides for approximately eleven days. The CDR3 runs to 18 residues. Per germline, CDR1 SSHAT and CDR2 FNYEAQ (reference sequence). This clone has only one observation. The antigen remains unidentified. Compared with germline, one end of the junction differs, possibly owing to a read error.

The sample consisted of memory CD4+ T cells from PBMCs, cultured in vitro. The clonotype was recovered from an adult with COVID-19. The chain has TRBV7-7 and TRBJ2-3; 9 bases align to TRBD2. The CDR3 loop reads CASSRAASGIPPRDTQYF. Written as DNA, the CDR3 is TGTGCTAGCAGCCGGGCAGCTAGCGGGATACCACCCCGGGATACGCAGTATTTT.